Below, 16 T cell receptor beta chains from the same sample are listed, as sequenced in a study of blood T cell repertoires in COVID-19. The table came from immunoSEQ multiplex PCR; TCRdb's copy has only in-frame clones and leaves some out. The repertoire holds 95,000 to 150,000 clones, with 65% to 85% as singletons. Input material: PBMCs or T cells enriched from blood (not recorded which). Every receptor here comes from a woman aged 25 to 45 who had recovered from COVID-19.

The CDR3 loop reads CASCRDYNYEQYF. The CDR3 nucleotides are TGCGCCAGCTGCCGGGACTACAACTACGAGCAGTACTTC. V usage is TRBV5-1 and J usage is TRBJ2-7; 7 nucleotides agree with TRBD2. Germline V lookup: CDR1 SGHRS, CDR2 YFSETQ. The CDR3 consists of 13 residues. The V and J ends lost 7 bases and 3 bases, in that order; junction bases with no gene match: 7.

The CDR3 here is CASTGQHNQPQHF. As DNA, the CDR3 is TGTGCCAGCACAGGGCAGCACAATCAGCCCCAGCATTTT. The chain couples TRBV28 to TRBJ1-5, with a tentative D call TRBD1 (5 bases). Germline values: CDR1 MDHEN, CDR2 SYDVKM. This CDR3 has 13 amino acids. V was clipped by 7 bases and J by 3 bases, with 10 bases between them.

This clone has only one observation. The J gene is TRBJ1-4, the V gene TRBV24-1; 7 nucleotides line up with TRBD1. Trimming took 5 bases from V and 4 from J; bases not matched to a gene: 6. CDR3 length: 15 amino acids. CDR1 is KGHDR and CDR2 is SFDVKD in the germline V gene. The CDR3 sequence: CATSVGTVINEKLFF. CDR3 nucleotide sequence: TGTGCCACCAGTGTGGGGACAGTGATTAATGAAAAACTGTTTTTT.

V and J are TRBV24-1 and TRBJ1-4; TRBD1 agrees at 9 bases. The CDR3 runs to 15 residues. Germline lookup yields CDR1 KGHDR and CDR2 SFDVKD. V was clipped by 4 bases and J by 5 bases; unmatched bases: 4. The CDR3: CATSELGQGNEKLFF. In DNA, the CDR3 is TGTGCCACCAGTGAATTGGGACAGGGAAATGAAAAACTGTTTTTT.

J is TRBJ2-7 and V is TRBV18; 10 bases match TRBD1. The CDR3 has 14 amino acids. Trimming took 6 bases from V and 3 from J; bases not matched to a gene: 5. CDR1 is KGHSH, CDR2 LQKENI, per germline. CDR3 coding DNA: TGTGCCAGCTCGTTGACAGGGGGCTTCTACGAGCAGTACTTC. It encodes CASSLTGGFYEQYF.

The chain uses TRBV24-1 and TRBJ2-5; 9 positions match TRBD1. V trimming: 4 bases; J trimming: 5 bases; junction bases outside the gene matches: 10. CDR3 length: 16 residues. CDR1 and CDR2 (germline): KGHDR, SFDVKD. CDR3 nucleotide sequence: TGTGCCACCAGTGACTCCGGGACAGGGAGGATGGAGACCCAGTACTTC. Translating it yields CATSDSGTGRMETQYF.

This clone appeared once. This rearrangement joins TRBV24-1 to TRBJ1-5; weak D call: TRBD1 (5 bases). This CDR3 region has 14 residues. Trimming left V 5 bases short and J 3 bases short, with 10 bases between. Germline CDR1 reads KGHDR; CDR2 reads SFDVKD. This CDR3 reads CATSGRAVNQPQHF. CDR3 DNA sequence: TGTGCCACCAGTGGCAGGGCCGTCAATCAGCCCCAGCATTTT.

The chain joins TRBV7-2 to TRBJ1-1; D is perhaps TRBD1 (6 bases). Germline CDR1 reads SGHTA; CDR2 reads FQGNSA. V was shortened by 7 bases and J by 4 bases, with 19 bases between the two germline ends. CDR3 length equals 15 residues. The CDR3 protein is CASTGQGRFGTEAFF. In DNA form, the CDR3 reads TGTGCCAGCACCGGGCAGGGGCGTTTTGGCACTGAAGCTTTCTTT.

This chain joins TRBV4-1 and TRBJ1-1, with 7 nucleotides matching TRBD1. This CDR3 comprises 17 residues. The junction had 10 bases not matched to a gene; V was cut back by 2 bases and J by 1 base. Germline values: CDR1 MGHRA, CDR2 YSYEKL. CDR3 loop: CASSQRMGTASNTEAFF. In nucleotides, the CDR3 is TGCGCCAGCAGCCAAAGGATGGGGACAGCTTCGAACACTGAAGCTTTCTTT.

The chain joins TRBV23-1 to TRBJ1-5; 7 bases fit TRBD1. TRBV23-1 falls under the ORF class, with uncertain function. J gave up 4 bases and V 4 bases, and 19 bases lay outside the gene matches. This CDR3 comprises 19 residues. The CDR3 bases are TGCGCCAGCAGTCGTTCGGGACAGTTCCTTCATCTCCGAAATCAGCCCCAGCATTTT. Its translation: CASSRSGQFLHLRNQPQHF.

The chain recombines TRBV10-3 with TRBJ1-3; 8 bases line up with TRBD1. Germline V gene sequence: CDR1 ENHRY, CDR2 SYGVKD. V was clipped by 3 bases and J by 4 bases; unmatched bases: 5. The CDR3 has 15 residues. For the CDR3, the DNA is TGTGCCATCAGTGATGCAGGGGGCGCCGGAAACACCATATATTTT. It translates to CAISDAGGAGNTIYF.

Only one count was recorded for this clone. The chain has TRBV5-1 and TRBJ1-2; TRBD1 aligns across 10 bases. The CDR3 runs to 12 residues. V lost 7 bases, J lost 7 bases, and 4 bases stayed unmatched. Germline CDR1 SGHRS, CDR2 YFSETQ. The CDR3: CASGGQGIGYTF. CDR3 DNA: TGCGCCAGCGGGGGACAGGGGATTGGCTACACCTTC.

This clone appeared a single time. The rearrangement links TRBV25-1 to TRBJ1-3, with D possibly being TRBD1 (6 bases). This CDR3 region has 17 residues. The germline V gene encodes CDR1 MGHDK and CDR2 SYGVNS. Deletions cut 1 base from V and 1 base from J, with 14 bases between. This chain's CDR3 is CASSESRGRLSGNTIYF. As DNA, the CDR3 is TGTGCCAGCAGTGAATCCAGGGGTCGCCTATCTGGAAACACCATATATTTT.

The rearrangement joins TRBV6-2 or TRBV6-3 to TRBJ2-2; possible D gene TRBD2, 5 bases. Trimming removed 4 bases at V and 3 bases at J, with 12 bases between. The length of the CDR3 is 15 residues. Germline loops: CDR1 MNHEY, CDR2 SVGEGT. CDR3 sequence (DNA): TGTGCCAGCAGTTTTTCCGGGAAGCACACCGGGGAGCTGTTTTTT. Protein sequence: CASSFSGKHTGELFF.

This clone was observed a single time. This rearrangement joins TRBV4-1 to TRBJ2-2, with 7 bases lining up with TRBD2. Germline loops: CDR1 MGHRA, CDR2 YSYEKL. CDR3 length: 17 amino acids. V was clipped by 0 bases and J by 2 bases; unmatched bases: 6. CDR3 in DNA: TGCGCCAGCAGCCAAGATGGGGCGGGAGCTAACACCGGGGAGCTGTTTTTT. Its translation: CASSQDGAGANTGELFF.

CDR3 sequence reads: CATSRDPQGTYEQYF. CDR3 DNA sequence: TGTGCCACCAGCAGAGACCCCCAGGGAACCTACGAGCAGTACTTC. The rearrangement links TRBV15 to TRBJ2-7; possibly TRBD1 for D (5 bases). The V end lost 0 bases, the J end lost 2 bases, and 11 bases lay between the germline ends. Germline loops: CDR1 LNHNV, CDR2 YYDKDF (reference sequence). The CDR3 extends over 15 amino acids.